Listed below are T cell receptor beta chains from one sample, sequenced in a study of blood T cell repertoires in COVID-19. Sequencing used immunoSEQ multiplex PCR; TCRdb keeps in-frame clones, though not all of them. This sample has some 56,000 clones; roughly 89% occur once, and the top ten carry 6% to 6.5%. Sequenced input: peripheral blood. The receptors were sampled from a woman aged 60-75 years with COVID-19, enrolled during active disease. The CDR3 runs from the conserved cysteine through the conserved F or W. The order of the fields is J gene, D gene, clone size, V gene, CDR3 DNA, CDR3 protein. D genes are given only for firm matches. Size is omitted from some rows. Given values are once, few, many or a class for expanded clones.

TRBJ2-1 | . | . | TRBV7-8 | TGTGCCAGCAGCCCAATCGGGGAAGGGTTCTTC | CASSPIGEGFF
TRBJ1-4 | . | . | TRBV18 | TGTGCCAGTTCCGGGACATTATTATCAACTAATGAAAAACTGTTTTTT | CASSGTLLSTNEKLFF
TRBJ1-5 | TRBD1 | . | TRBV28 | TGTGCCAGCGGGCAGACAGGGGGCACACGGCAGCCCCAGCATTTT | CASGQTGGTRQPQHF
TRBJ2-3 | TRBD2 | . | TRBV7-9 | TGTGCCAGCAGCTTAGCGCTAGCGGGAGTTCAAGATACGCAGTATTTT | CASSLALAGVQDTQYF
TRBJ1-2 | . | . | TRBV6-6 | TGTGCCAGCACCCCTTTGGACAGCTATGGCTACACCTTC | CASTPLDSYGYTF
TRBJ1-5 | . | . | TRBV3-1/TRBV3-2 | TGTGCCAGCAGCCAAGCCGGGACACAGAATCAGCCCCAGCATTTT | CASSQAGTQNQPQHF
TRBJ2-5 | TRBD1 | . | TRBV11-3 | TGTGCCAGCAGCTCAAGACAGGGTCGGTACCAAGAGACCCAGTACTTC | CASSSRQGRYQETQYF
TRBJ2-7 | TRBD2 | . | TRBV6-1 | TGTGCCAGCAGTGAAGGTACGGGAGGGCCTTACGAGCAGTACTTC | CASSEGTGGPYEQYF
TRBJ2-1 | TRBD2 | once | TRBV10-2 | TGCGCCAGCTCTAGCGGGAGTCAAAATGAGCAGTTCTTC | CASSSGSQNEQFF
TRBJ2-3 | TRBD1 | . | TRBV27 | TGTGCCAGCAGGGACAGGGCAGATACGCAGTATTTT | CASRDRADTQYF
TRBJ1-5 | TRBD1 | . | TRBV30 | TGTGCCTGGAGCGACTATGGACAGGGGTTCTTCCAGCCCCAGCATTTT | CAWSDYGQGFFQPQHF
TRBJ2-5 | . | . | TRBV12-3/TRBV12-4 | TGTGCCAGCAGTTTAACGGGGGAGACCCAGTACTTC | CASSLTGETQYF
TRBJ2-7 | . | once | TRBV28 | TGTGCCAGCAGTCTTCCCCAAGTCTCGCCCCCTCGGGGGGAGCAGTACTTC | CASSLPQVSPPRGEQYF
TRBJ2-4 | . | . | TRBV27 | TGTGCCAGCTGGACTGCCAAAAACATTCAGTACTTC | CASWTAKNIQYF
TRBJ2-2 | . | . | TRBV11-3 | TGTGCCAGCAGCTCCCCAGGTTTTAGCAGGGGAACCGGGGAGCTGTTTTTT | CASSSPGFSRGTGELFF
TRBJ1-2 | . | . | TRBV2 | TGTGCCAGCAGCGCAGAGGTTAGCTATGGCTACACCTTC | CASSAEVSYGYTF
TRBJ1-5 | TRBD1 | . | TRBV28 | TGTGCCAGCATCGGAGCAGCAGGGGGCGCGGGTCAGCCCCAGCATTTT | CASIGAAGGAGQPQHF
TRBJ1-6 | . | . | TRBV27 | TGTGCCAGCCGACTACACAGGGCCTCACCCCTCCACTTT | CASRLHRASPLHF
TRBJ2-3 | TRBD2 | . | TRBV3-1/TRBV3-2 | TGTGCCAGCAGCAGACTAGCGGGAGGCCAAGATACGCAGTATTTT | CASSRLAGGQDTQYF
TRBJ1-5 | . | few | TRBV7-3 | TGTGCCAGCAGCCCTTTTACGAGGTTGGAGCCCCAGCATTTT | CASSPFTRLEPQHF
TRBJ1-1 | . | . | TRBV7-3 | TGTGCCAGCAGCCAAAGGCCGGGAAAGACCACTGAAGCTTTCTTT | CASSQRPGKTTEAFF
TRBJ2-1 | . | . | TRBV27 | TGTGCCAGCAGTTTACAACTTACAGGGTTCGGTGAGCAGTTCTTC | CASSLQLTGFGEQFF